The clone carrying this TCR beta chain was recorded a few times. Per the germline V gene, CDR1 is SQVTM and CDR2 is ANQGSEA. This CDR3 comprises 12 residues. The germline V and J ends were trimmed by 2 bases and 7 bases, with 11 bases remaining between them. This record comes from a study of patients and donors after allogeneic stem cell transplantation. Each CDR3 protein gets one entry after TCRdb re-called the RT-PCR reads with MiXCR. Altogether about a million distinct CDR3 sequences are present, about a sixth being singletons, with the ten largest covering about 6%. Sequences were obtained from blood, either unsorted or a sorted T cell fraction (not recorded which). This receptor was identified in a human donor who was either an allogeneic HSCT recipient or a stem cell or donor lymphocyte infusion donor (not recorded which). It is not recorded whose cells these are; they may come from a transplant donor. This sequence joins TRBV29-1 and TRBJ2-5, with D unresolved. This chain's CDR3 is CSVETVKSTQYF. CDR3 DNA: TGCAGCGTTGAAACAGTCAAATCGACCCAGTACTTC. The whole variable domain, remainder taken from reference TRBV29-1 and TRBJ2-5, is SAVISQKPSRDICQRGTSLTIQCQVDSQVTMMFWYRQQPGQSLTLIATANQGSEATYESGFVIDKFPISRPNLTFSTLTVSNMSPEDSSIYLCSVETVKSTQYFGPGTRLLVL.